The T cell receptor (beta chain) described here comes from a study of blood T cells in healthy people across ages. General study findings and limits: PBMC samples, being unsorted, prevented any conclusive comparison of naive and antigen-experienced cells.

The authors extracted at least 6 micrograms of total RNA per sample. The table lists this clonotype with a few counts. Its antigen is unknown. This CDR3 has 14 residues. Trimming took off 2 bases at V and 4 bases at J, with 9 bases between the two ends. The use of a sample-barcoded 5' primer and a J-beta primer mix characterized a second PCR of 7 to 11 cycles. A template-switch adaptor with 12 random nucleotides tagged each cDNA molecule. From each sample, at least 2.5 million paired-end reads containing CDR3 were obtained. TCRdb reprocessed the 5' RACE reads via MiXCR and lists one record per CDR3 protein. The sample has more than 650,000 distinct CDR3 sequences, roughly 20% seen once.

The receptor was derived from a man aged 70 or older in good health. Sequencing was done on a sample of blood. The gene calls are TRBV12-3 or TRBV12-4 and TRBJ2-1; D gene uncertain. DNA of the CDR3: TGTGCCAGCAGTTTAAGGTCTCCATACAATGAGCAGTTCTTC. It translates to CASSLRSPYNEQFF.